These 6 T cell receptor beta chains were sequenced from one sample in a study of blood T cell repertoires in COVID-19. The repertoire was sequenced with immunoSEQ multiplex PCR; TCRdb's copy has only in-frame clones and lacks some. The data show approximately 100,000 clones, with over 85% seen just once and around 6% held by the top ten. Source material: peripheral blood. These receptors were obtained from a man between 65 and 85 years old with acute or convalescent COVID-19.

This chain uses TRBV2 with TRBJ2-7; 8 positions agree with TRBD1. V gave up 5 bases and J gave up 3 bases; unmatched junction bases: 3. The CDR3 contains 13 residues. Germline CDR1 is SNHLY and CDR2 is FYNNEI. CDR3 region: CASSPTGDYEQYF. In DNA, the CDR3 is TGTGCCAGCAGTCCGACAGGGGACTACGAGCAGTACTTC.

V and J are TRBV3-1 (or the pseudogene TRBV3-2) and TRBJ2-7; 9 bases fit TRBD2. V lost 2 bases to trimming and J lost 7 bases; unmatched junction nucleotides: 15. Germline V gene sequence: CDR1 LGHDT, CDR2 YNNKEL (reference sequence). CDR3 length equals 17 residues. As DNA, the CDR3 is TGTGCCAGCAGCCAAAGGATTTCTAGCGGGAACCCGGGGGAGCAGTACTTC. It specifies CASSQRISSGNPGEQYF.

This clone was observed once. This chain connects TRBV28 to TRBJ1-1; 12 bases map to TRBD1. Trimming took 4 bases from V and 11 from J; bases not matched to a gene: 14. CDR3 length: 16 residues. From germline, CDR1 is MDHEN and CDR2 SYDVKM. The CDR3 sequence: CASSSQDWDRGREAFF. The CDR3 coding sequence is TGTGCCAGCAGTTCCCAAGATTGGGACAGGGGGCGGGAGGCTTTCTTT.

The V call is TRBV7-9, the J call TRBJ1-2; D ambiguous. This CDR3 has 14 residues. Trimming left V 5 bases short and J 3 bases short, with 13 bases between. Germline loops: CDR1 SEHNR, CDR2 FQNEAQ (reference sequence). CDR3 loop: CASSAAEGDYGYTF. In DNA, the CDR3 is TGTGCCAGCAGCGCCGCCGAGGGTGACTATGGCTACACCTTC.

The chain recombines TRBV7-9 with TRBJ1-6, with D unresolved. This CDR3 comprises 14 residues. V was clipped by 5 bases and J by 9 bases, with 14 bases between them. Per germline, CDR1 SEHNR and CDR2 FQNEAQ (reference sequence). This CDR3 reads CASSPREGISPLHF. CDR3 coding DNA: TGTGCCAGCAGCCCACGGGAGGGCATTTCACCCCTCCACTTT.

V gene TRBV14 combines with J gene TRBJ1-2; 9 positions match TRBD1. The CDR3 sequence is 16 residues long. With V trimmed by 0 bases and J by 8 bases, 10 bases remained unmatched. CDR1 and CDR2 (germline): SGHDN, FVKESK. CDR3 residues: CASSQDIVTGGSGYTF. DNA for the CDR3: TGTGCCAGCAGCCAAGATATCGTGACAGGGGGTTCGGGCTACACCTTC.